The subject of this entry is one T cell receptor (beta chain). The antigen remains unidentified. In germline, CDR1 is LNHDA, CDR2 SQIVND (reference sequence). The junction had 3 bases not matched to a gene; V was cut back by 5 bases and J by 8 bases. CDR3 length: 13 amino acids. These data come from a study of T cell responses to AZD1222 COVID-19 vaccine. TCRdb keeps only in-frame clones here, not all; method: immunoSEQ multiplex PCR. The table shows 170,000 or so clones, with just over 85% occurring only once. General study results and limits: Females outnumbered males among donors, who were mostly white British; clonal diversity was possibly underestimated. No day 14 peak samples; only post-peak repertoires were characterized. Vaccine-associated CD4 TCRs ranged over spike, dominating at 160-218 and 743-854.

This TCR was sampled from an adult who received the AZD1222 COVID-19 vaccine. The input for sequencing was peripheral blood, taken 28 days after the second AZD1222 dose. The chain links TRBV19 to TRBJ2-1; 10 positions agree with TRBD2. The CDR3 nucleotides are TGTGCCAGTAGTGGGCTAGCGGGGGATGAGCAGTTCTTC. Residues: CASSGLAGDEQFF. The variable domain in full, completed from reference TRBV19 and TRBJ2-1, reads DGGITQSPKYLFRKEGQNVTLSCEQNLNHDAMYWYRQDPGQGLRLIYYSQIVNDFQKGDIAEGYSVSREKKESFPLTVTSAQKNPTAFYLCASSGLAGDEQFFGPGTRLTVL.